The clone carrying this T cell receptor (beta chain) was detected a few times. V gave up 6 bases and J gave up 4 bases; unmatched junction bases: 13. CDR3 length: 16 residues. From germline, CDR1 is SQVTM and CDR2 ANQGSEA. These data belong to a study of blood T cell repertoires in COVID-19. Libraries were prepared by immunoSEQ multiplex PCR; TCRdb keeps only in-frame clonotypes and omits some of them. This table holds 250,000 to 300,000 clones, approximately 83% found once. V usage is TRBV29-1 and J usage is TRBJ2-1, with 9 bases matching TRBD2. This TCR came from a woman aged 45 to 65 who had recovered from COVID-19. The material sequenced was PBMCs or T cells enriched from blood (not recorded which). The CDR3 DNA follows: TGCAGCGTGCAGGGTGGGCTAGCGGGATCTTACAATGAGCAGTTCTTC. Its protein is CSVQGGLAGSYNEQFF.